Reported below is one T cell receptor (beta chain). The protocol was immunoSEQ multiplex PCR, while the TCRdb copy is restricted to in-frame clones and leaves out a portion. The profile shows 400,000 to 450,000 clones, about nine tenths of them singletons. As to treatment: some 19 received Ad26.COV2.S at low or high dose, single or two shots; 5 received placebo; per-sample allocation not given. Day 63 after the first vaccine or placebo injection was the time point for sampling. This specimen belongs to a study of Ad26.COV2.S vaccination and SARS-CoV-2 variants. Material: peripheral blood, obtained in a trial of Ad26.COV2.S vaccine versus placebo. This receptor was taken from a person between 18 and 59 years old who received the Ad26.COV2.S COVID-19 vaccine or a placebo.

This CDR3 reads CASSYLGQTYNEQFF. DNA of the CDR3: TGTGCCAGCAGCTACCTGGGACAGACCTACAATGAGCAGTTCTTC. The V call is TRBV7-8, the J call TRBJ2-1; 7 nucleotides agree with TRBD1. Germline values: CDR1 SGHVS, CDR2 FQNEAQ. V gave up 4 bases and J gave up 2 bases; unmatched junction bases: 5. This CDR3 has 15 amino acids.